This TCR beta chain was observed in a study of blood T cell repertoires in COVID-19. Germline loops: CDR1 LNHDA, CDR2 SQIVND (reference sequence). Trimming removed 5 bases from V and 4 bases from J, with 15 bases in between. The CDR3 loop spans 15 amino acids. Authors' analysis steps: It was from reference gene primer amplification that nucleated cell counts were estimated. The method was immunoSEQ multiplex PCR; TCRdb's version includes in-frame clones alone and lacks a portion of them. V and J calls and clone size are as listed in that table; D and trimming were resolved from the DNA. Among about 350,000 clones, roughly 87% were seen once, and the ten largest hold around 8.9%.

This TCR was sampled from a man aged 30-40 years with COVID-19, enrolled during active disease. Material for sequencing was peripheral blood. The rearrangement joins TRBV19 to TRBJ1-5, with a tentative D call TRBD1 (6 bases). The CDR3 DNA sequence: TGTGCCAGTAGTCACCGCCGGGACACTAATCAGCCCCAGCATTTT. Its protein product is CASSHRRDTNQPQHF.